This T cell receptor (beta chain) was documented in a study of human T cells and chemical hapten exposure. This clonotype was seen only a few times. The total RNA was obtained from whole blood that was not fractionated. Library preparation tagged each individual cDNA molecule with a unique molecular identifier. MiXCR, run by TCRdb on the reads, gives a single entry per CDR3 protein. The sample contains about 120,000 distinct CDR3 sequences, 8% to 9.5% of which appear only once. This CDR3 contains 20 residues. Looked up from germline, CDR1 is WNHNN and CDR2 is SYGVQD (reference sequence). V was pared by 6 bases and J by 1 base, with 17 bases of the junction left unmatched.

The sequenced material came from whole blood. This chain uses TRBV10-1 with TRBJ2-2; 10 positions match TRBD1. This clonotype was sampled from a human donor in good health. Some clones in this sample may be carry-over from other donors' samples. CDR3 DNA sequence: TGCGCCAGCAGCGGGAACCGGGACAGGGGTCTGAGCGAGAACACCGGGGAGCTGTTTTTT. Amino acid sequence: CASSGNRDRGLSENTGELFF.